The 15 T cell receptor beta chains in this list originate from one sample, sequenced in a study of T cell repertoires in cytomegalovirus infection. TCRdb processed the reads anew with MiXCR; each CDR3 protein has one entry. Among more than 55,000 distinct CDR3 sequences, about 20% were seen once, and the ten largest hold roughly two thirds. Antigen specificity for these receptors is unknown. Material: CD8+ T cells from cultured PBMCs, obtained from culture after CMV antigen stimulation. The receptors were gathered from a human donor in good health (CMV status not recorded). Some clones in this sample may be carry-over from other donors' samples.

This clonotype has just one count. The gene calls are TRBV7-2 and TRBJ2-1; weak D call: TRBD2 (6 bases). Germline V gene sequence: CDR1 SGHTA, CDR2 FQGNSA. V lost 5 bases and J lost 7, with 15 bases in between. CDR3 length equals 14 residues. The CDR3 nucleotides read TGTGCCAGCAGCCTGATAGCGGACGGAAATGAGCAGTTCTTC. Its protein product is CASSLIADGNEQFF. The full variable domain, its missing parts supplied by reference TRBV7-2 and TRBJ2-1, is GAGVSQSPSNKVTEKGKDVELRCDPISGHTALYWYRQSLGQGLEFLIYFQGNSAPDKSGLPSDRFSAERTGGSVSTLTIQRTQQEDSAVYLCASSLIADGNEQFFGPGTRLTVL.

J is TRBJ2-1 and V is TRBV6-2 or TRBV6-3; TRBD2 is a possible D gene (6 bases). V was pared by 0 bases and J by 5 bases, with 14 bases between. Germline values: CDR1 MNHEY, CDR2 SVGEGT. The CDR3 contains 16 residues. CDR3 protein: CASSYSYAGPNNEQFF. The CDR3 DNA follows: TGTGCCAGCAGTTACTCGTACGCGGGGCCCAACAATGAGCAGTTCTTC.

The rearrangement links TRBV4-3 to TRBJ1-2; TRBD1 might be the D (6 bases). V was pared by 0 bases and J by 4 bases, with 15 bases between. The length of the CDR3 is 16 residues. Germline loops: CDR1 LGHNA, CDR2 YSLEER. CDR3 nucleotides: TGCGCCAGCAGCCAAGATCCGGTTAGGGGGTCCTATGGCTACACCTTC. Protein sequence: CASSQDPVRGSYGYTF.

The rearrangement joins TRBV7-9 to TRBJ2-7; TRBD2 might be the D (5 bases). CDR1 and CDR2 from the germline V gene are SEHNR and FQNEAQ (reference sequence). V lost 3 bases and J 4 bases, leaving 13 bases between the germline ends. This CDR3 is 14 amino acids long. The CDR3 bases are TGTGCCAGCAGCTTCCCGGCGGGCTTGTACGAGCAGTACTTC. Protein sequence: CASSFPAGLYEQYF.

As DNA, the CDR3 is TGTGCCAGCCAGGACAGGGAGAGCAATCAGCCCCAGCATTTT. The encoded protein is CASQDRESNQPQHF. This chain uses TRBV7-9 with TRBJ1-5; 8 positions agree with TRBD1. With V trimmed by 8 bases and J by 1 base, 4 bases remained unmatched. Germline values: CDR1 SEHNR, CDR2 FQNEAQ (reference sequence). This CDR3 has 14 residues.

This clonotype was detected only a few times. This chain links TRBV7-8 with TRBJ2-1; 11 bases agree with TRBD2. Germline V gene data show CDR1 as SGHVS and CDR2 as FQNEAQ. The CDR3 length is 13 residues. The V gene end was trimmed by 7 bases and the J gene end by 5 bases; junction bases not matched to a gene: 1. As DNA, the CDR3 is TGTGCCAGCAATAGCGGGGGGGACAATGAGCAGTTCTTC. Protein sequence: CASNSGGDNEQFF.

As DNA, the CDR3 is TGTGCCAGCAGCCTCATGGGAGAGACCCAGTACTTC. Residues: CASSLMGETQYF. The rearrangement joins TRBV7-6 to TRBJ2-5; D gene ambiguous. Deletions cut 5 bases from V and 4 bases from J, with 8 bases between. The CDR3 has 12 residues. The germline V gene encodes CDR1 SGHVS and CDR2 FNYEAQ.

The chain carries TRBV20-1 and TRBJ2-7, with D unclear. CDR1 DFQATT and CDR2 SNEGSKA come from the germline V gene (reference sequence). Trimming pared 0 bases from V and 3 bases from J, leaving 15 bases between. This CDR3 has 15 amino acids. The CDR3 region is CSARDLGPEGYEQYF. As DNA, the CDR3 is TGCAGTGCTAGAGATCTCGGCCCCGAAGGCTACGAGCAGTACTTC.

This clonotype has just a few counts. The J gene is TRBJ1-4, the V gene TRBV27; 10 bases fit TRBD1. V dropped 5 bases and J dropped 8; count of bases not matched to a gene: 5. Germline assignment: CDR1 MNHEY and CDR2 SMNVEV (reference sequence). This CDR3 comprises 14 residues. In nucleotides, the CDR3 is TGTGCCAGCAGTCCAATGACAGGGGGCGAAAAACTGTTTTTT. It encodes CASSPMTGGEKLFF. Together with reference TRBV27 and TRBJ1-4, the CDR3 gives the full variable domain: EAQVTQNPRYLITVTGKKLTVTCSQNMNHEYMSWYRQDPGLGLRQIYYSMNVEVTDKGDVPEGYKVSRKEKRNFPLILESPSPNQTSLYFCASSPMTGGEKLFFGSGTQLSVL.

The CDR3 sequence: CASSLPLRGGGDLTDTQYF. For the CDR3, the DNA is TGTGCCAGCAGCTTACCTCTTCGGGGAGGGGGCGACCTCACAGATACGCAGTATTTT. The V and J genes are TRBV7-2 and TRBJ2-3, with D tentatively TRBD1 or TRBD2 (7 bases each). The V and J ends lost 2 bases and 2 bases respectively, with 23 bases between them. The germline CDR1 and CDR2 sequences are SGHTA and FQGNSA. The length of the CDR3 is 19 residues.

The table lists this clonotype with a few counts. The V gene is TRBV20-1, the J gene TRBJ1-6; TRBD1 might be the D (5 bases). The CDR3 totals 12 residues. V dropped 7 bases and J dropped 7 bases, with 11 bases sitting between them. The germline V gene encodes CDR1 DFQATT and CDR2 SNEGSKA (reference sequence). The DNA of the CDR3 is TGCAGTGAAGGGGAGGGCAATTCACCCCTCCACTTT. Protein: CSEGEGNSPLHF.

The table lists this clonotype with a few counts. The final CDR3 position lacks the conserved phenylalanine or tryptophan, pointing to a likely read error. No DNA is shown, since the ends of the CDR3 on it are uncertain; the CDR3 is the one TCRdb lists. The chain joins TRBV12-3 or TRBV12-4 to TRBJ2-3; the listed D gene, TRBD2, was not tested against the DNA. The CDR3 numbers 8 amino acids, ends counted. This chain's CDR3 is CASSLGRL.

Only a few counts were recorded for this clonotype. This chain uses TRBV19 with TRBJ1-2; TRBD1 aligns across 9 bases. V lost 6 bases to trimming and J lost 0 bases; unmatched junction nucleotides: 5. The length of the CDR3 is 15 residues. Germline loops: CDR1 LNHDA, CDR2 SQIVND (reference sequence). CDR3 in amino acids: CASSWTGDSNYGYTF. The CDR3 DNA reads as TGTGCCAGTAGCTGGACAGGGGATTCTAACTATGGCTACACCTTC.

There are a few counts of this clonotype. This chain joins TRBV7-9 and TRBJ1-5; D may be TRBD1 (6 bases). CDR1 and CDR2 from the germline V gene are SEHNR and FQNEAQ (reference sequence). This CDR3 contains 15 residues. V shed 5 bases and J shed 3 bases, with 14 bases lying between them. This chain's CDR3 is CASSLRGGNNQPQHF. DNA of the CDR3: TGTGCCAGCAGCCTACGAGGGGGGAACAATCAGCCCCAGCATTTT.

This clonotype was detected only a few times. The chain combines TRBV7-8 with TRBJ2-7, with D tentatively TRBD2 (5 bases). CDR3 length: 15 residues. Germline V lookup: CDR1 SGHVS, CDR2 FQNEAQ. V was trimmed by 2 bases and J by 2 bases, leaving 13 bases between them. The CDR3 DNA reads TGTGCCAGCAGCTTATTAGAGAACGGGGCCTACGAGCAGTACTTC. Translated, it gives CASSLLENGAYEQYF.